The entry below gives a single T cell receptor (beta chain) sequence along with its context. Its target is not known. The PCR used 60 Vbeta and 13 Jbeta primers. TCRdb keeps only in-frame clones here, not all; method: immunoSEQ multiplex PCR. This table has more than 120,000 clones, roughly 80% appearing once. The CDR3 has 14 amino acids. Germline-derived CDR1 and CDR2 are SGHRS and YFSETQ. V dropped 0 bases and J dropped 5 bases, with 10 bases sitting between them. The data originate from a study of cytomegalovirus exposure and HLA in healthy donors. Study-wide results and limits: Most TCR sequences were seen very rarely across donors, but some public TCRs occurred in many. Being productive about 87% or about 30% of the time was typical of most TCR beta V segments in an earlier analysis. It emerged from a later analysis that several of the most significant clusters appeared to be linked to common viral pathogens.

The sample was PBMCs. The clonotype was recovered from a woman younger than 45 in good health and CMV-seronegative. The rearrangement links TRBV5-1 to TRBJ2-3, with a possible D match to TRBD2 (5 bases). DNA for the CDR3: TGCGCCAGCAGCTTGGGAGGACTCCGAGATACGCAGTATTTT. This sequence encodes CASSLGGLRDTQYF.